The T cell receptor (beta chain) described here comes from a study of OX40 agonist ivuxolimab in advanced cancers. The data were produced by immunoSEQ multiplex PCR, yet TCRdb's version contains in-frame clones alone and is incomplete. The table lists some 60,000 clones, 84% of them singletons. The CDR3 totals 17 residues. The trim removed 6 bases at V and 0 bases at J, leaving 10 bases unmatched. Germline V gene data show CDR1 as SGHTA and CDR2 as FQGTGA. The J gene is TRBJ2-3, the V gene TRBV7-3; 9 bases agree with TRBD2. This clonotype was sampled from an adult with an advanced solid tumor such as melanoma, head and neck, liver or kidney cancer. The sequenced sample was CD4+ or CD8+ T cells sorted from blood, obtained in a trial of the OX40 agonist ivuxolimab. As DNA, the CDR3 is TGTGCCAGCAGTACTCCGACTAGCGGATTTAGCACAGATACGCAGTATTTT. It codes for CASSTPTSGFSTDTQYF.